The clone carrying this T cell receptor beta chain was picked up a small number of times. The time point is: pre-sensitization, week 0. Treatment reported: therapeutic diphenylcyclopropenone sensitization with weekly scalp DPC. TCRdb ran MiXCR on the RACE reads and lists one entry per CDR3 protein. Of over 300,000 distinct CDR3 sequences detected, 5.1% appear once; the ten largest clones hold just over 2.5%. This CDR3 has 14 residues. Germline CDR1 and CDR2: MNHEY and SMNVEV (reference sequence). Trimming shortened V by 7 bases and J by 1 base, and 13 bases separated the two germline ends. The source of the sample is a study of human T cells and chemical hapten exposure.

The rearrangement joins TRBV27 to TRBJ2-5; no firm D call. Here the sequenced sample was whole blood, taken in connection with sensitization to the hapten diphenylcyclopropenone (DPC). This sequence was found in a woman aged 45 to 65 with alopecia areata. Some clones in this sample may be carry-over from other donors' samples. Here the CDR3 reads CASIRPGLQETQYF. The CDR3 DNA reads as TGTGCCAGCATTCGGCCGGGCCTCCAAGAGACCCAGTACTTC.